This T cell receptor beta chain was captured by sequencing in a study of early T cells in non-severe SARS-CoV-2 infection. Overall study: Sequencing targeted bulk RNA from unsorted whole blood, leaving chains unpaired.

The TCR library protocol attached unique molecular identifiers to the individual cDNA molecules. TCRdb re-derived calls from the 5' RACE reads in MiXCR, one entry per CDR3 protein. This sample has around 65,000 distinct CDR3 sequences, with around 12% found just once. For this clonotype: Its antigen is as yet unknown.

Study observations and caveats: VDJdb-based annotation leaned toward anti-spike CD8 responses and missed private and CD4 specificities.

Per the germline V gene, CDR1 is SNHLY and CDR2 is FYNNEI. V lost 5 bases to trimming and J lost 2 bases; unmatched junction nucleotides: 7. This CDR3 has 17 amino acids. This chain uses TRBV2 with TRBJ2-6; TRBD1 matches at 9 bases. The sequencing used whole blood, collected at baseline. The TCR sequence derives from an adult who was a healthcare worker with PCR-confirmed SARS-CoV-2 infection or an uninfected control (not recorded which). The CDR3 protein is CASSWTGVGAGANVLTF. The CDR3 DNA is TGTGCCAGCAGTTGGACAGGGGTAGGTGCTGGGGCCAACGTCCTGACTTTC.